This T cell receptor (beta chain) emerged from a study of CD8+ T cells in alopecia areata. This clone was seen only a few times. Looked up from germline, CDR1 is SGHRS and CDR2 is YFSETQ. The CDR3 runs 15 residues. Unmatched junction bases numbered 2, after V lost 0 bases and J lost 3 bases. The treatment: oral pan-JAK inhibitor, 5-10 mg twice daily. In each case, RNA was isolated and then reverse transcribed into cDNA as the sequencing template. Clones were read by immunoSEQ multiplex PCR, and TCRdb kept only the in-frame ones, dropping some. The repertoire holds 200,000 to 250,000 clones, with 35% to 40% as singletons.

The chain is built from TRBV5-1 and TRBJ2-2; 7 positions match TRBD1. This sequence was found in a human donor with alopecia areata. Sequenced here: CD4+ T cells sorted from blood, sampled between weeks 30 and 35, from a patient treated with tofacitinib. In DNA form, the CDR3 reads TGCGCCAGCAGCTTGGACAGGGGCGACACCGGGGAGCTGTTTTTT. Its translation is CASSLDRGDTGELFF. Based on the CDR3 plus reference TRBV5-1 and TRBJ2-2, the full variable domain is KAGVTQTPRYLIKTRGQQVTLSCSPISGHRSVSWYQQTPGQGLQFLFEYFSETQRNKGNFPGRFSGRQFSNSRSEMNVSTLELGDSALYLCASSLDRGDTGELFFGEGSRLTVL.